The clone carrying this T cell receptor (beta chain) was detected ten times or more. No antigen is known for it. Unique molecular identifiers (one per individual cDNA molecule) were attached. TCRdb itself ran the 5' RACE reads through MiXCR, one entry per CDR3 protein. This table holds roughly 53,000 distinct CDR3 sequences, 7.5% to 9% found once. The sample comes from a study of early T cells in non-severe SARS-CoV-2 infection. Study at large: Chains were not paired, and sequencing was done on bulk RNA from unsorted whole blood.

Germline V lookup: CDR1 SNHLY, CDR2 FYNNEI. The CDR3 spans 14 residues. V was shortened by 7 bases and J by 2 bases, with 13 bases between the two germline ends. Broader study findings: VDJdb-based annotation leaned toward anti-spike CD8 responses and missed private and CD4 specificities.

This sample comprised whole blood, obtained at baseline. The clonotype comes from an adult who was a healthcare worker with PCR-confirmed SARS-CoV-2 infection or an uninfected control (not recorded which). J is TRBJ2-3 and V is TRBV2, with D unclear. The CDR3 DNA sequence: TGTGCCAGCAAGCTCGGCGCTCTCACAGATACGCAGTATTTT. Translated, it gives CASKLGALTDTQYF.